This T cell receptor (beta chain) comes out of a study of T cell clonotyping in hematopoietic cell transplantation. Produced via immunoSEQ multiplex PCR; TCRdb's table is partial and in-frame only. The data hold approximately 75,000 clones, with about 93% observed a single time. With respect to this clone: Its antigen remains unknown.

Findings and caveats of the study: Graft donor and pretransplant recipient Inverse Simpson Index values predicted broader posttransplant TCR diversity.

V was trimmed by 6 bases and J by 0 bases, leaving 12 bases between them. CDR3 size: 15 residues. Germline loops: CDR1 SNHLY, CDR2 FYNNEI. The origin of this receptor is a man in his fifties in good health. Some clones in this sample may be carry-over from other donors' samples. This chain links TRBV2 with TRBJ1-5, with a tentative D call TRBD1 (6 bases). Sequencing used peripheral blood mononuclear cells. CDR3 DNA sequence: TGTGCCAGCAGGTCGGACAGCTATAGCAATCAGCCCCAGCATTTT. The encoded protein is CASRSDSYSNQPQHF.